This is a list of T cell receptor beta chains from one sample in a study of response to subunit inactivated influenza vaccine. TCRdb re-derived calls from the RT-PCR reads in MiXCR, one entry per CDR3 protein. The sample holds around 750,000 distinct CDR3 sequences; around 20% are singletons and the top ten take about 9.4%. The sequences come from PBMCs from blood, collected approximately 5 days after vaccination. The source is a man aged 45-65 years who received an inactivated influenza vaccine. Each CDR3 is given with its conserved first and last residue.

cdr3_aa: CASSESLAGTDTQYF
j_call: TRBJ2-3
v_call: TRBV10-2

cdr3_aa: CASSFGPSDGEKLFF
j_call: TRBJ1-4
v_call: TRBV5-1

cdr3_aa: CASIGGNTGELFF
j_call: TRBJ2-2
v_call: TRBV2

cdr3_aa: CSGRSTDTQYF
j_call: TRBJ2-3
v_call: TRBV29-1

cdr3_aa: CSVEDLLAGGSYNEQFF
j_call: TRBJ2-1
v_call: TRBV29-1

cdr3_aa: CASTSMGGVYEQYF
j_call: TRBJ2-7
v_call: TRBV16

cdr3_aa: CSATTLGTSGGPSFNEQFF
j_call: TRBJ2-1
v_call: TRBV20-1

cdr3_aa: CASSPGLAGGGKQYF
j_call: TRBJ2-7
v_call: TRBV6-1

cdr3_aa: CASSQDGGIGGYTF
j_call: TRBJ1-2
v_call: TRBV3-1

cdr3_aa: CASSRRLAGVTDTQYF
j_call: TRBJ2-3
v_call: TRBV3-1